Described below is a single TCR beta chain sequence and its context. Stated treatment: oral pan-JAK inhibitor, 5-10 mg twice daily. The sample is drawn from a study of CD8+ T cells in alopecia areata. Once RNA had been extracted, it was reverse transcribed into cDNA to act as the sequencing template. Sequencing used immunoSEQ multiplex PCR; TCRdb keeps in-frame clones, though not all of them. This sample yields some 80,000 clones, of which around 61% are seen a single time; 23% belongs to the top ten. The CDR3 covers 13 residues. Germline V gene sequence: CDR1 LNHNV, CDR2 YYDKDF (reference sequence). Trimming cost V 5 bases and J 6 bases, with 11 bases left between them.

V and J are TRBV15 and TRBJ2-1; weak D call: TRBD2 (6 bases). The source was CD8+ T cells sorted from blood, collected at week 24, from a patient treated with tofacitinib. This receptor was identified in a human donor with alopecia areata. CDR3 coding DNA: TGTGCCACCAGCGCCTGGGGAGGCAATGAGCAGTTCTTC. Translated: CATSAWGGNEQFF.